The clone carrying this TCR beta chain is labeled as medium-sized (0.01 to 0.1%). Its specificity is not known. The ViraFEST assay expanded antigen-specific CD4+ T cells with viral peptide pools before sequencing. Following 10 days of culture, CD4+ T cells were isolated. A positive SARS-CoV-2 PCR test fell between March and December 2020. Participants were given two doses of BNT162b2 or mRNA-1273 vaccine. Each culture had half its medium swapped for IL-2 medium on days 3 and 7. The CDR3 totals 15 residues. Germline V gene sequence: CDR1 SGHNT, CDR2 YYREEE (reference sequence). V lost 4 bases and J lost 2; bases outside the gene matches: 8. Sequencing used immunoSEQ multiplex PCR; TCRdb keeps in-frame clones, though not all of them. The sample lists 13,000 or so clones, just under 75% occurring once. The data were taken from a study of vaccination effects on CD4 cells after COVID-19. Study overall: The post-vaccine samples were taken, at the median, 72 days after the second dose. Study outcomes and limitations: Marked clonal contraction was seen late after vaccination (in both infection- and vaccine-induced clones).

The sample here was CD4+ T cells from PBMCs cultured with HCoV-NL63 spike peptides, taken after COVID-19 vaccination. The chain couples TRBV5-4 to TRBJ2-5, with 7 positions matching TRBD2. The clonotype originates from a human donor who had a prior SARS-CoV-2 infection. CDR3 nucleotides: TGTGCCAGCAGCCGAAGACTAGCCGATCAAGAGACCCAGTACTTC. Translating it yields CASSRRLADQETQYF.